This record looks at one T cell receptor (beta chain) sequence and its context. The antigen this receptor binds is unknown. One end of the junction is discordant with germline, which a read error may explain. At diagnosis, tumor, uninvolved tumor-adjacent lung and peripheral blood were collected and then preserved as a mix of FFPE and fresh-frozen material. Blood samples were analyzed as peripheral blood mononuclear cells for TCR repertoire profiling. This entry belongs to a study of T cells in localized non-small cell lung cancer (TCRdb year 2020). About the full investigation: The study analyzed T cell repertoires of 236 early-stage NSCLC patients, comparing tumors and uninvolved tumor-adjacent lungs. The cohort was made up of around 220 treatment-naive NSCLC patients whose localized lung tumors had been resected. Of the NSCLC patients, roughly 130 were male and approximately 110 were female, and the mean age was roughly 61 years. The paper's findings and limits, for the study overall: Uninvolved tumor-adjacent lung showed the highest T cell clonality, higher than tumor, which suggests more focused antigenic responses in the adjacent lung. A median of around 50 of the top 100 tumor clones were detected in paired uninvolved adjacent lung, and approximately 28 of these tumor clones were also found among the top 100 clones of the paired uninvolved adjacent lung. Since the design was exploratory, TCR variables were selected using unadjusted p-values with no false-discovery rate correction. Higher blood T cell density associated with longer overall survival, while higher adjacent-lung clonality associated with shorter survival. Because multi-region sequencing of the tumors was not done, intratumor heterogeneity could not be ruled out.

TCR beta CDR3 regions were sequenced from DNA using the immunoSEQ Assay. On the authors' methods: T cell density was computed as TCR beta template counts normalized to usable DNA estimated by amplifying housekeeping genes. The preseqR package was used to estimate richness by extrapolating to 400,000 templates for PBMC samples and to 120,000 templates for tissue samples. Clonality was taken to be one minus Pielou's evenness. Tissue-enriched TCRs were identified through differential abundance testing performed on productive amino-acid clonotypes, with a minimum total count of 5 and an alpha of 0.1. The Jaccard Index and the Morisita Overlap Index were used to measure repertoire overlap between compartments. GLIPH grouped TCR beta CDR3s together with public tetramer-defined viral CDR3s, and a viral motif had to include at least three viral sequences and also show V-gene enrichment. Entries here come from immuneACCESS through TCRdb and include only in-frame sequences with V and J called. Some clones fail to appear in such tables; in the studies checked, an unresolved V gene covers under half of the shortfall, and the cause of the remainder is unknown. V, J and clone size are taken as reported in that table, and D and trimming were inferred from the DNA itself. Recorded for this sample are around 91,000 clones; about nine tenths of them occurred a single time. The top ten constitute 15% of the sample.

The sample in question was peripheral blood, obtained before any cancer treatment. This sequence originates from a man aged 40-75 years with stage I squamous cell lung carcinoma.

The CDR3 protein sequence reads: CASSETSGLGVSF. The nucleotides read TGTGCCAGCAGTGAAACTAGCGGGCTCGGAGTTAGCTTC. This receptor chain uses TRBV6-1 and TRBJ2-7, with 9 bases aligning to TRBD2. Reading from cysteine to phenylalanine, the CDR3 counts 13 amino acids. Of all the DNA, just the CDR3 is kept, 39 bases in frame from base 1. According to the germline V gene, CDR1 reads MNHNS and CDR2 reads SASEGT.